Following are 32 T cell receptor beta chains from one sample sequenced in a study of blood T cell repertoires in COVID-19. Assay used: immunoSEQ multiplex PCR; TCRdb lists only in-frame clones, some missing. In the table there are roughly 230,000 clones, around 83% of which are singletons. The sample taken for sequencing was peripheral blood. Receptors originate from a man aged 35 to 55 with active or convalescent COVID-19.

Notes on this clone: Other DNA sequences from this sample encode an identical CDR3 as well. The CDR3 region is CASSRDRAGNTIYF. The CDR3 nucleotides are TGTGCCAGCAGTAGGGACAGAGCAGGAAACACCATATATTTT. The V and J genes are TRBV6-6 and TRBJ1-3; the match to TRBD1 covers 7 bases. CDR1 is MNHNY, CDR2 SVGAGI, per germline (reference sequence). The CDR3 totals 14 residues. Germline trimming cut 5 bases from V and 4 bases from J; bases unmatched to any gene: 5.

The rearrangement joins TRBV6-5 to TRBJ1-1, with TRBD1 as a possible D gene (5 bases). The CDR3 totals 15 residues. V was clipped by 2 bases and J by 4 bases, with 14 bases between them. From germline, CDR1 is MNHEY and CDR2 SVGAGI. CDR3 coding DNA: TGTGCCAGCAGTTACCCCCAGGGCGTAGGCACTGAAGCTTTCTTT. It encodes CASSYPQGVGTEAFF.

The chain recombines TRBV5-4 with TRBJ2-7; D unresolved. The V and J ends lost 0 bases and 4 bases respectively, with 11 bases between them. CDR3 length: 14 residues. Germline V gene sequence: CDR1 SGHNT, CDR2 YYREEE (reference sequence). In DNA form, the CDR3 reads TGTGCCAGCAGCTTGGACGCGGAACCTTACGAGCAGTACTTC. Translation: CASSLDAEPYEQYF.

V usage is TRBV6-6 and J usage is TRBJ2-5, with 13 bases lining up with TRBD2. J lost 5 bases, V lost 5 bases, and 8 bases had no gene match. CDR1 and CDR2 (germline): MNHNY, SVGAGI (reference sequence). This CDR3 has 16 amino acids. CDR3 nucleotide sequence: TGTGCCAGCAGTGGTACTAGCGGGGGGGCCGGGGAGACCCAGTACTTC. Residues: CASSGTSGGAGETQYF.

The chain couples TRBV7-2 to TRBJ2-1, with 10 bases aligning to TRBD2. This CDR3 region has 15 residues. Germline values: CDR1 SGHTA, CDR2 FQGNSA. J lost 9 bases, V lost 1 base, and 6 bases had no gene match. Here the CDR3 DNA reads TGTGCCAGCAGCTTAGTAGCGGGGGGCGATCGTGAGCAGTTCTTC. Its protein is CASSLVAGGDREQFF.

There are a few counts of this clone. The chain recombines TRBV7-9 with TRBJ2-3; unclear D gene. Deletions cut 1 base from V and 4 bases from J, with 15 bases between. The CDR3 has 16 amino acids. Germline-derived CDR1 and CDR2 are SEHNR and FQNEAQ (reference sequence). The CDR3 sequence: CASSLEALGFADTQYF. The CDR3 DNA follows: TGTGCCAGCAGCTTAGAAGCGTTGGGTTTTGCAGATACGCAGTATTTT.

This chain joins TRBV5-6 and TRBJ2-2; D is possibly TRBD2 (6 bases). Trimming cost V 4 bases and J 5 bases, with 15 bases left between them. CDR1 is SGHDT, CDR2 YYEEEE, per germline. This CDR3 comprises 15 residues. The CDR3 here is CASSLGPGGTGELFF. CDR3 DNA: TGTGCCAGCAGCCTGGGGCCTGGGGGGACCGGGGAGCTGTTTTTT.

This clone was recorded once. The chain couples TRBV4-3 to TRBJ2-2; D unclear. The CDR3 consists of 14 residues. The ends were cut back, 2 bases at V and 6 bases at J, with 10 bases in the middle. Germline CDR1 reads LGHNA; CDR2 reads YSLEER. The CDR3 is CASSQQDVPGELFF. The CDR3 coding sequence is TGCGCCAGCAGCCAACAGGATGTCCCCGGGGAGCTGTTTTTT.

The chain combines TRBV29-1 with TRBJ2-3; the match to TRBD2 covers 8 bases. Losses at the gene ends were 0 bases for V and 2 bases for J; bases not matched to a gene: 4. The germline V gene has CDR1 SQVTM and CDR2 ANQGSEA. The CDR3 covers 15 residues. The CDR3 sequence: CSVEDPGLATDTQYF. The CDR3 region has the DNA TGCAGCGTTGAAGATCCCGGACTAGCCACAGATACGCAGTATTTT.

This clone was picked up a small number of times. The chain is built from TRBV19 and TRBJ1-2; 11 bases are shared with TRBD1. CDR1 is LNHDA, CDR2 SQIVND, per germline (reference sequence). Trimming at V came to 10 bases and at J to 4 bases, leaving 5 bases not matched to a gene. This CDR3 contains 13 residues. The CDR3 sequence: CATLGTGGYGYTF. In DNA, the CDR3 is TGTGCCACCCTAGGGACAGGGGGCTATGGCTACACCTTC.

The chain carries TRBV19 and TRBJ1-5; 8 nucleotides match TRBD1. Germline V gene lookup returns CDR1 LNHDA and CDR2 SQIVND (reference sequence). Trimming removed 4 bases from V and 1 base from J; junction bases left unmatched: 0. CDR3 length: 14 residues. CDR3 sequence (DNA): TGTGCCAGTAGTAGGGACAGGAGCAATCAGCCCCAGCATTTT. Amino acid sequence: CASSRDRSNQPQHF.

This chain joins TRBV3-1 (or the pseudogene TRBV3-2) and TRBJ2-5; 7 nucleotides line up with TRBD2. CDR3 length: 16 amino acids. Looked up from germline, CDR1 is LGHDT and CDR2 is YNNKEL (reference sequence). V trimming: 1 base; J trimming: 1 base; junction bases outside the gene matches: 6. CDR3 loop: CASSQGLAVTQETQYF. Here the CDR3 DNA reads TGTGCCAGCAGCCAAGGCCTAGCGGTAACCCAAGAGACCCAGTACTTC.

The CDR3 sequence: CASSGQGALDTQYF. The CDR3, as DNA: TGTGCCAGCAGTGGACAGGGGGCTTTGGATACGCAGTATTTT. The chain carries TRBV2 and TRBJ2-3; 10 bases are a match to TRBD1. Germline assignment: CDR1 SNHLY and CDR2 FYNNEI. The CDR3 covers 14 residues. Losses at the gene ends were 4 bases for V and 6 bases for J; bases not matched to a gene: 4.

This chain links TRBV12-3 or TRBV12-4 with TRBJ2-1, with D perhaps TRBD2 (5 bases). The CDR3 has 11 amino acids. Trimming left V 5 bases short and J 10 bases short, with 9 bases between. The CDR3 DNA sequence: TGTGCCAGCAGTATATCGGGGGAGCAGTTCTTC. Translation: CASSISGEQFF.

The chain has TRBV2 and TRBJ1-5, with no clear D. Trimming cost V 6 bases and J 1 base, with 10 bases left between them. Germline V gene sequence: CDR1 SNHLY, CDR2 FYNNEI. This CDR3 is built from 14 residues. CDR3 bases: TGTGCCAGCAGATTAACAGCAAGCAATCAGCCCCAGCATTTT. It yields the protein CASRLTASNQPQHF.

The chain is built from TRBV2 and TRBJ2-7; 7 bases align to TRBD2. CDR1 SNHLY and CDR2 FYNNEI come from the germline V gene. The trim removed 4 bases at V and 7 bases at J, leaving 7 bases unmatched. The CDR3 is 13 residues long. CDR3 coding DNA: TGTGCCAGCAGTGGTGGGGGGGTTTTGGAGCAGTACTTC. It encodes CASSGGGVLEQYF.

The chain uses TRBV2 and TRBJ1-1; D unclear. The CDR3 length is 11 residues. Trimming took 4 bases from V and 8 from J, leaving 8 bases between them. Per germline, CDR1 SNHLY and CDR2 FYNNEI. The CDR3 region has the DNA TGTGCCAGCAGTGTGAGATTGGAAGCTTTCTTT. This sequence encodes CASSVRLEAFF.

The rearrangement joins TRBV4-3 to TRBJ2-5; the match to TRBD2 covers 9 bases. The CDR3 contains 18 residues. V gave up 0 bases and J gave up 6 bases; unmatched junction bases: 14. CDR1 and CDR2 from the germline V gene are LGHNA and YSLEER. The CDR3: CASSQDRAGGLSPKTQYF. Written as DNA, the CDR3 is TGCGCCAGCAGCCAAGATAGGGCGGGGGGGCTTAGTCCAAAGACCCAGTACTTC.

This chain links TRBV7-9 with TRBJ2-3; no firm D call. This CDR3 region has 15 residues. The V end lost 5 bases, the J end lost 0 bases, and 12 bases lay between the germline ends. Looked up from germline, CDR1 is SEHNR and CDR2 is FQNEAQ (reference sequence). Written as DNA, the CDR3 is TGTGCCAGCAGCCGAACACGTTCAAGCACAGATACGCAGTATTTT. It specifies CASSRTRSSTDTQYF.

This chain joins TRBV7-9 and TRBJ1-4; 9 bases line up with TRBD1. V gave up 5 bases and J gave up 8 bases; unmatched junction bases: 6. The germline V gene encodes CDR1 SEHNR and CDR2 FQNEAQ (reference sequence). This CDR3 region has 14 residues. In nucleotides, the CDR3 is TGTGCCAGCAGCCTAAGGACAGGGGCCGAAAAACTGTTTTTT. This translates into CASSLRTGAEKLFF.

On this clone: At one of its ends the junction is not consistent with the germline gene, which may arise from a read error. The chain joins TRBV18 to TRBJ1-2; no firm D call. In germline, CDR1 is KGHSH, CDR2 LQKENI. The CDR3 is made up of 16 amino acids. The CDR3, as DNA: TGTGCCAGCTCACCCCCGTTGCCGTCAACTAAATATGGCTACACCTTC. Its translation is CASSPPLPSTKYGYTF.

The chain is built from TRBV19 and TRBJ1-3; D remains unclear. CDR1 is LNHDA, CDR2 SQIVND, per germline (reference sequence). The CDR3 contains 16 residues. With 3 bases removed from V and 2 bases from J, the gap between germline ends came to 14 bases. CDR3 loop: CASSILGLEAGNTIYF. The CDR3 nucleotides are TGTGCCAGTAGTATTCTGGGGTTGGAGGCTGGAAACACCATATATTTT.

This clone was counted a single time. The V call is TRBV6-6, the J call TRBJ1-4; 7 bases fit TRBD1. The germline V gene encodes CDR1 MNHNY and CDR2 SVGAGI (reference sequence). The J segment lost 6 bases and the V segment lost 2 bases, leaving 3 bases of the junction unmatched. The CDR3 is 14 residues long. CDR3 protein: CASSYAQGDEKLFF. The CDR3 coding sequence is TGTGCCAGCAGTTACGCGCAGGGGGATGAAAAACTGTTTTTT.

The J gene is TRBJ2-7, the V gene TRBV30; D gene unclear. The V gene lost 0 bases and the J gene lost 3 bases, with 9 bases spanning the gap. This CDR3 is 13 amino acids long. The germline V gene encodes CDR1 GTSNPN and CDR2 SVGIG (reference sequence). The CDR3, as DNA: TGTGCCTGGAGTGTTTTCCCCCTCTACGAGCAGTACTTC. Its translation is CAWSVFPLYEQYF.

The rearrangement joins TRBV30 to TRBJ2-7, with TRBD2 as a possible D gene (5 bases). Trimming shortened V by 0 bases and J by 0 bases, and 6 bases separated the two germline ends. The CDR3 is 13 amino acids. CDR1 is GTSNPN, CDR2 SVGIG, per germline (reference sequence). CDR3 residues: CAWSVGSSYEQYF. The CDR3 nucleotides read TGTGCCTGGAGTGTAGGGAGCTCCTACGAGCAGTACTTC.

The chain uses TRBV19 and TRBJ1-1; 8 bases match TRBD1. This CDR3 has 16 amino acids. The V and J ends lost 1 base and 5 bases, in that order; junction bases with no gene match: 9. Germline values: CDR1 LNHDA, CDR2 SQIVND (reference sequence). DNA of the CDR3: TGTGCCAGTAGTATAGGTGCAGGGGGCCGGTATACTGAAGCTTTCTTT. This sequence encodes CASSIGAGGRYTEAFF.

CDR3 sequence reads: CACSVFHGTEAFF. CDR3 coding DNA: TGTGCCTGCTCGGTATTTCACGGCACTGAAGCTTTCTTT. The chain links TRBV30 to TRBJ1-1; no firm D call. CDR3 length: 13 amino acids. Looked up from germline, CDR1 is GTSNPN and CDR2 is SVGIG (reference sequence). The V end was cut by 6 bases, the J end by 4 bases, with 15 bases between. The variable domain in full, completed from reference TRBV30 and TRBJ1-1, reads SQTIHQWPATLVQPVGSPLSLECTVEGTSNPNLYWYRQAAGRGLQLLFYSVGIGQISSEVPQNLSASRPQDRQFILSSKKLLLSDSGFYLCACSVFHGTEAFFGQGTRLTVV.

This chain uses TRBV21-1 with TRBJ1-5; the table's D call of TRBD1 was not tested on the DNA. TRBV21-1 is annotated as a pseudogene. The length of the CDR3 is 19 residues. The CDR3 DNA follows: TGTGCCAGCAGCAAAGGACCCCGAGTTGCAGGGTCACGCAATCAGCCCCAGCATTTT. This encodes CASSKGPRVAGSRNQPQHF.

A single count supports this clone. CDR3 residues: CASSGPWTSGGINNEQFF. The DNA of the CDR3 is TGTGCCAGCAGCGGACCTTGGACTAGCGGGGGGATAAACAATGAGCAGTTCTTC. This chain joins TRBV21-1 and TRBJ2-1; the table gives TRBD2 as D, unverified against the DNA. TRBV21-1 corresponds to a pseudogene. The CDR3 runs 18 residues.

J is TRBJ1-6 and V is TRBV19; 8 nucleotides agree with TRBD1. Trimming at V came to 9 bases and at J to 10 bases, leaving 11 bases not matched to a gene. The CDR3 extends over 14 amino acids. Germline CDR1 reads LNHDA; CDR2 reads SQIVND (reference sequence). The CDR3 DNA sequence: TGTGCCAGCTCGGAGACAGGGGAGAGATCACCCCTCCACTTT. It translates to CASSETGERSPLHF.

The chain has TRBV6-6 and TRBJ2-3, with a possible D match to TRBD1 (6 bases). Germline loops: CDR1 MNHNY, CDR2 SVGAGI (reference sequence). This CDR3 is 12 amino acids long. V lost 10 bases to trimming and J lost 2 bases, with 10 bases between them. The CDR3 protein is CAMGAVTDTQYF. The CDR3 region has the DNA TGTGCCATGGGGGCAGTCACAGATACGCAGTATTTT.

This chain connects TRBV6-2 or TRBV6-3 to TRBJ2-3, with D tentatively TRBD1 (6 bases). Germline CDR1 MNHEY, CDR2 SVGEGT. The CDR3 sequence is 17 residues long. Between the trimmed V and J ends, which lost 5 bases and 2 bases, there was a span of 20 bases. Here the CDR3 reads CASSPPGTGPFTDTQYF. In DNA, the CDR3 is TGTGCCAGCAGTCCCCCCGGCACAGGGCCCTTCACAGATACGCAGTATTTT.